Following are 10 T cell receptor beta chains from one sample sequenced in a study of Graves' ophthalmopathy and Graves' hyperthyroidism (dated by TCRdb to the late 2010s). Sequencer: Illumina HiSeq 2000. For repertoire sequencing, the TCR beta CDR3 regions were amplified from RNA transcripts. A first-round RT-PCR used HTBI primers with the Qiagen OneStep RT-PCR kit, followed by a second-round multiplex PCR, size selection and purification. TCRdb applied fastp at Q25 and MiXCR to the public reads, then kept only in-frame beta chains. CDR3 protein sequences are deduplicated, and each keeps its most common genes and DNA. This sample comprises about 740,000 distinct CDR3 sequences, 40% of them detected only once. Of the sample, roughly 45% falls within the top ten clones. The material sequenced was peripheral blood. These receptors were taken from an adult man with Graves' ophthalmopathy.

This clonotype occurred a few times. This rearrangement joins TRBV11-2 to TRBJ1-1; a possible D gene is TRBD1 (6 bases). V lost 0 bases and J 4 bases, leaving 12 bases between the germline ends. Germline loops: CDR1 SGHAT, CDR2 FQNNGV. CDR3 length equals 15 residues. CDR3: CASSLESGAGTEAFF. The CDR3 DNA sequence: TGTGCCAGCAGCTTAGAGTCGGGGGCGGGCACTGAAGCTTTCTTT.

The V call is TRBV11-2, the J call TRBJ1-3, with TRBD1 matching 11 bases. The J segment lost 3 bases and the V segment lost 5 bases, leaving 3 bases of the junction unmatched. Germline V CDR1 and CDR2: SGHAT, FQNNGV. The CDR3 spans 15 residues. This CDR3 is CASSQDRGHGNTIYF. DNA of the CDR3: TGTGCCAGCAGCCAGGACAGGGGGCATGGAAACACCATATATTTT. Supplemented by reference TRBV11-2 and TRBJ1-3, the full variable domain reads EAGVAQSPRYKIIEKRQSVAFWCNPISGHATLYWYQQILGQGPKLLIQFQNNGVVDDSQLPKDRFSAERLKGVDSTLKIQPAKLEDSAVYLCASSQDRGHGNTIYFGEGSWLTVV.

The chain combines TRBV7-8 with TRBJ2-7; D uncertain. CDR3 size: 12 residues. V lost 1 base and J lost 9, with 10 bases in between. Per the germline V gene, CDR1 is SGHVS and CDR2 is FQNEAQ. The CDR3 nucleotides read TGTGCCAGCAGCTTAGGGCAGCGAGGGCAGTACTTC. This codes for CASSLGQRGQYF.

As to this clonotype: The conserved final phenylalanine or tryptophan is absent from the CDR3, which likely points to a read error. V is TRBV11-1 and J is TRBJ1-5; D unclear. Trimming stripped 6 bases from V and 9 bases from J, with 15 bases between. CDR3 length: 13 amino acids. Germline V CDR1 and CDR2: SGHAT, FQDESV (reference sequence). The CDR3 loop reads CASSESEGLPQHL. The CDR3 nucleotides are TGTGCCAGCAGTGAATCCGAAGGCTTGCCCCAGCATCTT.

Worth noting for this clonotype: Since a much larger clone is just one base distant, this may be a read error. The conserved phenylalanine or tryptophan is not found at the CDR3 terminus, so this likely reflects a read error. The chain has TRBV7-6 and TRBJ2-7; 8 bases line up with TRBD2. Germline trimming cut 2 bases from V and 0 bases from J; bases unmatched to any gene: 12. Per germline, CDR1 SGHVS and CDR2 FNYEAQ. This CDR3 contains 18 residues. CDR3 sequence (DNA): TGTGCCAGCAGCTTACGCGGGAGGAGGGGGGTTAGCTCCTACGAGCAGTACTTA. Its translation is CASSLRGRRGVSSYEQYL.

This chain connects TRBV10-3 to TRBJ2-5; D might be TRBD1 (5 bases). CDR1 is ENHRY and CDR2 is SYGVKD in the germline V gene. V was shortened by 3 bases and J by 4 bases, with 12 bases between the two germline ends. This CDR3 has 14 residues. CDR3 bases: TGTGCCATCAGTGAAGGTGGAAGGGGAGAGACCCAGTACTTC. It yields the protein CAISEGGRGETQYF.

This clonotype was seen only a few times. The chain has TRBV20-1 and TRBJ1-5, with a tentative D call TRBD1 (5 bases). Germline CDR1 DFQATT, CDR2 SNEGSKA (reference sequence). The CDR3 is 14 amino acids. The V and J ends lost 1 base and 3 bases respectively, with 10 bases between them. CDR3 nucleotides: TGCAGTGCTAGAGGGGGGTTACCCAATCAGCCCCAGCATTTT. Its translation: CSARGGLPNQPQHF.

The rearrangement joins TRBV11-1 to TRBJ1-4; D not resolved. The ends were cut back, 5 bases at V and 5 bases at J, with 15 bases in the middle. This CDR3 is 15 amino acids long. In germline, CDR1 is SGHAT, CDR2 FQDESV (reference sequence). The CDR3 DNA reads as TGTGCCAGCAGCGTACAGCGGGAGCTAAATGAAAAACTGTTTTTT. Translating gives CASSVQRELNEKLFF.

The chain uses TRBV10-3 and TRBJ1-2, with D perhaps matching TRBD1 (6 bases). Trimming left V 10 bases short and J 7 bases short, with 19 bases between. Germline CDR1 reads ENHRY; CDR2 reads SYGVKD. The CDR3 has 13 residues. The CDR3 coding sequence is TGTGCCAGCAGCCCGAGGGGGAGGTCTGGCTACACCTTC. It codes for CASSPRGRSGYTF.

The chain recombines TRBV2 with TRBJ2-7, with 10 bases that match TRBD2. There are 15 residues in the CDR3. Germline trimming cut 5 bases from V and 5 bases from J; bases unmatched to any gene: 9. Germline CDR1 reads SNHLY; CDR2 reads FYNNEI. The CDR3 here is CASSSRLAGRDEQYF. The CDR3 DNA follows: TGTGCCAGCAGTTCGAGACTAGCGGGTCGGGACGAGCAGTACTTC.